A single sample gave rise to the 25 T cell receptor beta chains below, sequenced in a study of cytomegalovirus exposure and HLA in healthy donors. This PCR relied on a set of 60 Vbeta primers and 13 Jbeta primers. Some clones are missing from TCRdb's copy, which holds only in-frame ones; the method was immunoSEQ multiplex PCR. The table includes a few hundred thousand clones, around 65% detected once. The sample consisted of PBMCs. The receptors come from a female donor in good health and CMV-seronegative.

The rearrangement links TRBV2 to TRBJ2-3, with a weak D call TRBD2 (5 bases). The V end lost 1 base, the J end lost 5 bases, and 10 bases lay between the germline ends. The V gene's germline CDR1 is SNHLY and CDR2 FYNNEI. The CDR3 covers 14 residues. The CDR3 protein is CASSEVGVGDTQYF. The CDR3, as DNA: TGTGCCAGCAGTGAAGTGGGAGTAGGAGATACGCAGTATTTT.

The rearrangement links TRBV27 to TRBJ1-5; tentatively, D is TRBD1 (5 bases). The CDR3 runs to 15 residues. V lost 3 bases, J lost 3 bases, and 12 bases lay in between. CDR1 is MNHEY, CDR2 SMNVEV, per germline (reference sequence). CDR3 nucleotides: TGTGCCAGCAGTTTTGGTCGGGGGAACAATCAGCCCCAGCATTTT. This codes for CASSFGRGNNQPQHF.

The CDR3 region has the DNA TGTGCCAGCAGCTTAGGACAGGGGAACACTGAAGCTTTCTTT. Translating gives CASSLGQGNTEAFF. This chain links TRBV11-2 with TRBJ1-1, with TRBD1 matching over 7 bases. The germline V gene has CDR1 SGHAT and CDR2 FQNNGV. This CDR3 spans 14 amino acids. With V trimmed by 1 base and J by 1 base, 0 bases remained unmatched.

The J gene is TRBJ2-7, the V gene TRBV28, with 9 bases that match TRBD1. CDR3 length equals 14 residues. Unmatched junction bases numbered 9, after V lost 8 bases and J lost 4 bases. CDR1 MDHEN and CDR2 SYDVKM come from the germline V gene. The DNA for the CDR3 is TGTGCCAGCGCCTCGGGACAGGGAGGGTACGAGCAGTACTTC. Translating gives CASASGQGGYEQYF.

The chain is built from TRBV2 and TRBJ2-7, with 8 positions matching TRBD1. There are 15 residues in the CDR3. After removal of 2 bases from V and 2 bases from J, the junction contained 5 bases not matched to a gene. Germline loops: CDR1 SNHLY, CDR2 FYNNEI. The CDR3 sequence is CASSELGQGAYEQYF. As DNA, the CDR3 is TGTGCCAGCAGTGAACTCGGACAGGGCGCCTACGAGCAGTACTTC.

This rearrangement joins TRBV5-1 to TRBJ2-7, with 7 nucleotides matching TRBD1. The germline gives CDR1 SGHRS, CDR2 YFSETQ. The CDR3 is 15 residues long. The ends lost 0 bases at V and 0 bases at J; junction bases unmatched: 3. The CDR3 region is CASSLEGAPSYEQYF. CDR3 bases: TGCGCCAGCAGCTTGGAGGGGGCCCCCTCCTACGAGCAGTACTTC. The full variable domain, completed using reference TRBV5-1 and TRBJ2-7, is KAGVTQTPRYLIKTRGQQVTLSCSPISGHRSVSWYQQTPGQGLQFLFEYFSETQRNKGNFPGRFSGRQFSNSRSEMNVSTLELGDSALYLCASSLEGAPSYEQYFGPGTRLTVT.

About this clone itself: The junction departs from germline at one end; a sequencing error may be responsible. The chain employs TRBV7-7 and TRBJ1-1; 11 bases match TRBD1. The germline CDR1 and CDR2 sequences are SSHAT and FNYEAQ (reference sequence). CDR3 length: 13 residues. This CDR3 is CASSLGTGGKAFF. CDR3 nucleotides: TGTGCTAGCAGCTTAGGGACAGGGGGGAAAGCTTTCTTT.

The V and J genes are TRBV30 and TRBJ2-2, with TRBD2 identical over 12 bases. The germline V gene has CDR1 GTSNPN and CDR2 SVGIG (reference sequence). CDR3 length: 16 residues. V was pared by 1 base and J by 7 bases, with 7 bases of the junction left unmatched. The CDR3 DNA reads as TGTGCCTGGAGTGAACTAGCGGGAGGTGGTGGCGGGGAGCTGTTTTTT. It yields the protein CAWSELAGGGGGELFF.

V is TRBV6-1 and J is TRBJ2-1; no firm D call. Germline loops: CDR1 MNHNS, CDR2 SASEGT. Trimming removed 7 bases from V and 5 bases from J, with 15 bases in between. There are 14 residues in the CDR3. CDR3 in amino acids: CASTGLRSNNEQFF. The CDR3 DNA sequence: TGTGCCAGCACCGGGTTACGGAGTAACAATGAGCAGTTCTTC.

V usage is TRBV27 and J usage is TRBJ2-7, with 8 bases fitting TRBD1. The CDR3 loop spans 14 amino acids. Germline trimming cut 5 bases from V and 2 bases from J; bases unmatched to any gene: 5. The germline V gene has CDR1 MNHEY and CDR2 SMNVEV (reference sequence). CDR3 in amino acids: CASSTGGQTYEQYF. Written as DNA, the CDR3 is TGTGCCAGCAGTACAGGGGGACAGACCTACGAGCAGTACTTC.

The genes are TRBV28 and TRBJ2-7; D is undetermined. Germline V gene data show CDR1 as MDHEN and CDR2 as SYDVKM. This CDR3 region has 18 residues. The V end was cut by 2 bases, the J end by 3 bases, with 23 bases between. The chain's CDR3 is CASSLPALTYATNYEQYF. CDR3 coding DNA: TGTGCCAGCAGTTTACCCGCATTGACATACGCAACCAACTACGAGCAGTACTTC.

The table lists this clone with a few counts. This chain uses TRBV27 with TRBJ2-7, with D possibly being TRBD1 (6 bases). V was cut by 5 bases and J by 6 bases, with 23 bases left in between. Germline CDR1 reads MNHEY; CDR2 reads SMNVEV (reference sequence). This CDR3 is 16 amino acids long. The CDR3 DNA sequence: TGTGCCAGCAGTCGGCTACTGACAGGCCAAGCATTCGAGCAGTACTTC. Protein: CASSRLLTGQAFEQYF.

In regard to this clone: At one end, the junction sequence differs from germline, possibly due to a read error. This chain uses TRBV5-6 with TRBJ2-1, with D unresolved. The germline V gene encodes CDR1 SGHDT and CDR2 YYEEEE. This CDR3 comprises 15 residues. Written as DNA, the CDR3 is TGTGCCAGCAGTTTGGACGACTCTCGACGTCATGAGCAGTTCTTC. Amino acids: CASSLDDSRRHEQFF.

The V and J genes are TRBV5-1 and TRBJ1-1; 9 nucleotides match TRBD1. The J segment lost 1 base and the V segment lost 4 bases, leaving 2 bases of the junction unmatched. The CDR3 contains 14 residues. The germline gives CDR1 SGHRS, CDR2 YFSETQ. CDR3 DNA: TGCGCCAGCAGCCGGACAGGGGCGAACACTGAAGCTTTCTTT. Protein product: CASSRTGANTEAFF.

This clone was observed a few times. The chain couples TRBV7-9 to TRBJ1-1; TRBD1 matches 9 bases. The CDR3 has 14 amino acids. Per the germline V gene, CDR1 is SEHNR and CDR2 is FQNEAQ (reference sequence). Trimming took 4 bases from V and 1 from J; bases not matched to a gene: 1. The CDR3 protein is CASSSGQGNTEAFF. The CDR3 bases are TGTGCCAGCAGCTCGGGACAGGGGAACACTGAAGCTTTCTTT. Together with reference TRBV7-9 and TRBJ1-1, the CDR3 gives the full variable domain: DTGVSQNPRHKITKRGQNVTFRCDPISEHNRLYWYRQTLGQGPEFLTYFQNEAQLEKSRLLSDRFSAERPKGSFSTLEIQRTEQGDSAMYLCASSSGQGNTEAFFGQGTRLTVV.

This chain joins TRBV7-8 and TRBJ2-7; TRBD2 matches 8 bases. V dropped 5 bases and J dropped 4; count of bases not matched to a gene: 7. This CDR3 comprises 14 residues. The germline V gene has CDR1 SGHVS and CDR2 FQNEAQ. CDR3 bases: TGTGCCAGCAGCACCACGAGCGGGGGATACGAGCAGTACTTC. Amino acids: CASSTTSGGYEQYF.

The chain joins TRBV28 to TRBJ2-5, with TRBD2 matching 10 bases. The J segment lost 4 bases and the V segment lost 5 bases, leaving 7 bases of the junction unmatched. This CDR3 has 15 amino acids. The germline CDR1 and CDR2 sequences are MDHEN and SYDVKM. In DNA form, the CDR3 reads TGTGCCAGCAGTGTAACAACTAGCGGGACAGAGACCCAGTACTTC. Protein sequence: CASSVTTSGTETQYF.

V usage is TRBV28 and J usage is TRBJ1-1, with a possible D match to TRBD1 (6 bases). The V and J ends lost 7 bases and 2 bases respectively, with 11 bases between them. This CDR3 comprises 13 residues. Germline assignment: CDR1 MDHEN and CDR2 SYDVKM. CDR3: CASKGELNTEAFF. Written as DNA, the CDR3 is TGTGCCAGCAAGGGGGAACTAAACACTGAAGCTTTCTTT.

This clone was seen a few times. The chain joins TRBV9 to TRBJ1-1; D gene unclear. Trimming shortened V by 0 bases and J by 2 bases, and 11 bases separated the two germline ends. The CDR3 loop spans 15 amino acids. The germline gives CDR1 SGDLS, CDR2 YYNGEE. The CDR3: CASSVVRTDNTEAFF. In DNA form, the CDR3 reads TGTGCCAGCAGCGTAGTTCGAACAGACAACACTGAAGCTTTCTTT.

This chain links TRBV28 with TRBJ1-4, with D unresolved. Trimming took 4 bases from V and 4 from J, leaving 16 bases between them. CDR1 and CDR2 from the germline V gene are MDHEN and SYDVKM. The CDR3 loop spans 16 amino acids. Here the CDR3 reads CASSSSMEGYNEKLFF. CDR3 DNA: TGTGCCAGCAGTTCCTCCATGGAGGGCTATAATGAAAAACTGTTTTTT.

The chain uses TRBV7-9 and TRBJ1-3; D unclear. Germline CDR1 reads SEHNR; CDR2 reads FQNEAQ (reference sequence). With 5 bases removed from V and 0 bases from J, the gap between germline ends came to 14 bases. The CDR3 has 16 amino acids. In nucleotides, the CDR3 is TGTGCCAGCAGCATCGATTGGGCGCACTCTGGAAACACCATATATTTT. Residues: CASSIDWAHSGNTIYF.

The sample holds a few counts of this clone. Distinct nucleotide sequences in the sample also encode this CDR3. The rearrangement uses TRBV19 and TRBJ1-4; TRBD1 agrees at 7 bases. Looked up from germline, CDR1 is LNHDA and CDR2 is SQIVND (reference sequence). The V and J ends lost 5 bases and 0 bases, in that order; junction bases with no gene match: 3. The CDR3 contains 15 residues. The CDR3 nucleotides read TGTGCCAGTAGTCTTGGACAGGCAACTAATGAAAAACTGTTTTTT. It yields the protein CASSLGQATNEKLFF.

This chain connects TRBV29-1 to TRBJ2-3, with D maybe TRBD2 (5 bases). Germline V gene sequence: CDR1 SQVTM, CDR2 ANQGSEA. The ends were cut back, 5 bases at V and 2 bases at J, with 8 bases in the middle. This CDR3 region has 12 residues. The CDR3 here is CSVTRATDTQYF. CDR3 nucleotides: TGCAGCGTTACGCGGGCCACAGATACGCAGTATTTT.

For this clone: The junction departs from germline at one end; a sequencing error may be responsible. The genes are TRBV7-9 and TRBJ2-7; D possibly corresponds to TRBD1 (5 bases). The CDR3 covers 15 residues. Germline V lookup: CDR1 SEHNR, CDR2 FQNEAQ (reference sequence). CDR3 nucleotide sequence: TGTTCCAGCAGCTTAGTTGGGTTGGGGCGGTACGAGCAGTACTTC. This gives the protein CSSSLVGLGRYEQYF.

The chain employs TRBV4-1 and TRBJ2-1; TRBD2 aligns across 11 bases. The germline CDR1 and CDR2 sequences are MGHRA and YSYEKL. The V and J ends lost 4 bases and 7 bases, in that order; junction bases with no gene match: 6. The CDR3 loop spans 15 amino acids. The CDR3 protein is CASSRLAGSGNEQFF. For the CDR3, the DNA is TGCGCCAGCAGCCGACTAGCGGGATCGGGGAATGAGCAGTTCTTC.